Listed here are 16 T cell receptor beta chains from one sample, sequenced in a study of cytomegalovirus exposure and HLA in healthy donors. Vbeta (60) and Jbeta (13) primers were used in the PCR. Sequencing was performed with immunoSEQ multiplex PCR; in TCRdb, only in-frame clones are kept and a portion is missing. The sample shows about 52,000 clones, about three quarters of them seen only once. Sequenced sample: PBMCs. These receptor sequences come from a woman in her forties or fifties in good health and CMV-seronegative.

CDR3 residues: CASSEYRGKETQYF. DNA for the CDR3: TGTGCCAGCAGCGAATACAGGGGGAAAGAGACCCAGTACTTC. This chain connects TRBV4-2 to TRBJ2-5, with TRBD1 identical over 8 bases. V lost 5 bases, J lost 3 bases, and 5 bases stayed unmatched. The CDR3 extends over 14 amino acids. Germline V CDR1 and CDR2: LGHNA, YNFKEQ.

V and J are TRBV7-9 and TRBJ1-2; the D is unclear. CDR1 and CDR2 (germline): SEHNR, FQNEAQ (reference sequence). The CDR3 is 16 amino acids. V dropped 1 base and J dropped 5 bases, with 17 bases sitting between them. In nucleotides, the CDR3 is TGTGCCAGCAGCTTAGGGGCAGACCCAAGAAGATATGGCTACACCTTC. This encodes CASSLGADPRRYGYTF.

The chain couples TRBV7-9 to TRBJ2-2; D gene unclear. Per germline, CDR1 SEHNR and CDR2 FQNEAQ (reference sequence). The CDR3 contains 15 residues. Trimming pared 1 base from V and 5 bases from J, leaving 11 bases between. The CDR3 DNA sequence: TGTGCCAGCAGCTTAGTGGGCGTCGGTACCGGGGAGCTGTTTTTT. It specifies CASSLVGVGTGELFF.

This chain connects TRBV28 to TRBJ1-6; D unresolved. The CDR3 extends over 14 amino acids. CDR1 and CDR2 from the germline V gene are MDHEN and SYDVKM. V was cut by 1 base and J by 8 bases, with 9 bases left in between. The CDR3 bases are TGTGCCAGCAGTTTATACCGGGATGATTCACCCCTCCACTTT. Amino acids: CASSLYRDDSPLHF.

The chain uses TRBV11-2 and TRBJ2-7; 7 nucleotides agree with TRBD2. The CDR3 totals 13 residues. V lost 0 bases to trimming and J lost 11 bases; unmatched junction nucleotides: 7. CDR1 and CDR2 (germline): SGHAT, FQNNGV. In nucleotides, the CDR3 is TGTGCCAGCAGCTTAGATCAGGAGACTAGCAAGTACTTC. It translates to CASSLDQETSKYF.

The CDR3 is CSVVAGIGLYNEQFF. The CDR3 nucleotides are TGCAGCGTTGTTGCGGGGATCGGGCTCTACAATGAGCAGTTCTTC. This chain uses TRBV29-1 with TRBJ2-1, with a weak D call TRBD2 (6 bases). The CDR3 extends over 15 amino acids. Germline values: CDR1 SQVTM, CDR2 ANQGSEA. Trimming removed 4 bases at V and 3 bases at J, with 16 bases between.

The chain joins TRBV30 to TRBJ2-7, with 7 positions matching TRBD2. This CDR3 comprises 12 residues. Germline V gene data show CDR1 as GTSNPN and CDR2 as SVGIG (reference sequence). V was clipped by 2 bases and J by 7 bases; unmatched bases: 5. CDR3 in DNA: TGTGCCTGGAGTCCCCTCGGGGGGGAGCAGTACTTC. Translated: CAWSPLGGEQYF.

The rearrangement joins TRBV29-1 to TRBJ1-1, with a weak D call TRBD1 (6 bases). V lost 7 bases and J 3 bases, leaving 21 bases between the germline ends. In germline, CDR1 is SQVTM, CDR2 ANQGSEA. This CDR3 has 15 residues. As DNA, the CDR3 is TGCAGCGAGAGTGGTTCCGCTGCAGGGGACACTGAAGCTTTCTTT. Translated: CSESGSAAGDTEAFF. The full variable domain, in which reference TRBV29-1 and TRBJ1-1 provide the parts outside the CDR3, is SAVISQKPSRDICQRGTSLTIQCQVDSQVTMMFWYRQQPGQSLTLIATANQGSEATYESGFVIDKFPISRPNLTFSTLTVSNMSPEDSSIYLCSESGSAAGDTEAFFGQGTRLTVV.

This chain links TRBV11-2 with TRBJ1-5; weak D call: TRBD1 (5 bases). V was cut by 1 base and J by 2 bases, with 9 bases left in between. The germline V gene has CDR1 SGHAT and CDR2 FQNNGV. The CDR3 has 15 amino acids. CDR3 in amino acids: CASSLAGNGNQPQHF. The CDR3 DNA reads TGTGCCAGCAGCTTAGCAGGGAATGGCAATCAGCCCCAGCATTTT.

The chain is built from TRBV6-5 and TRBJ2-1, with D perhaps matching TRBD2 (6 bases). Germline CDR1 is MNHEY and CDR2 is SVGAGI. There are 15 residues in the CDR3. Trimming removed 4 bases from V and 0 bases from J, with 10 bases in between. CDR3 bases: TGTGCCAGCAGTTTCGGGAGAAGCTCCTACAATGAGCAGTTCTTC. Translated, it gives CASSFGRSSYNEQFF.

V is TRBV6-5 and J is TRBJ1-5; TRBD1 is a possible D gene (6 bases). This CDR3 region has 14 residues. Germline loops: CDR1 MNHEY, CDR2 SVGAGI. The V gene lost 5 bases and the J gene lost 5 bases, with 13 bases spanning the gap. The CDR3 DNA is TGTGCCAGCAGTCAACAGGGACCCGATCAGCCCCAGCATTTT. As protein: CASSQQGPDQPQHF.

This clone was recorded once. DNA of the CDR3: TGTGCCTGGGTATCTGCCCATAGCGGCCGAGCGGGAGGGTTGAGCGAGCAGTACTTC. This encodes CAWVSAHSGRAGGLSEQYF. The chain is built from TRBV30 and TRBJ2-7, with TRBD2 matching 10 bases. Germline CDR1 and CDR2: GTSNPN and SVGIG (reference sequence). The CDR3 totals 19 residues. J was trimmed by 6 bases and V by 5 bases; bases with no gene match: 25. The full variable domain, completed using reference TRBV30 and TRBJ2-7, is SQTIHQWPATLVQPVGSPLSLECTVEGTSNPNLYWYRQAAGRGLQLLFYSVGIGQISSEVPQNLSASRPQDRQFILSSKKLLLSDSGFYLCAWVSAHSGRAGGLSEQYFGPGTRLTVT.

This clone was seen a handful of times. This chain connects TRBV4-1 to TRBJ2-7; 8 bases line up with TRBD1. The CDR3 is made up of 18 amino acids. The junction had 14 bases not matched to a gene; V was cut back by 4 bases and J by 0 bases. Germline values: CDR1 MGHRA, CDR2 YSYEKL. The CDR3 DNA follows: TGCGCCAGCAGCCGGGAGGTGACAGGGGACTTAAGCTCCTACGAGCAGTACTTC. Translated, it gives CASSREVTGDLSSYEQYF.

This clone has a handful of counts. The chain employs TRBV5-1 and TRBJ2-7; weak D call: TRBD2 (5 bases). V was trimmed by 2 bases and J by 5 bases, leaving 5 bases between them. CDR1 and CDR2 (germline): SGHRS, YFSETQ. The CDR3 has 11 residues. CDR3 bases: TGCGCCAGCAGCTTCGGGGACGAGCAGTACTTC. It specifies CASSFGDEQYF.

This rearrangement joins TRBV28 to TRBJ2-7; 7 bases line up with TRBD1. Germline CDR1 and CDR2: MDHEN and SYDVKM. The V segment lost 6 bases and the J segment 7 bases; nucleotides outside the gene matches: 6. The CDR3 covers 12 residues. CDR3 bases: TGTGCCAGCAGCCACACAGGGGTTGAGCAGTACTTC. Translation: CASSHTGVEQYF.

Written as DNA, the CDR3 is TGTGCCAGCACCGGACAGAGTAATGAAAAACTGTTTTTT. This translates into CASTGQSNEKLFF. The V and J genes are TRBV2 and TRBJ1-4; the D gene is possibly TRBD1 (6 bases). V lost 7 bases to trimming and J lost 4 bases, with 10 bases between them. This CDR3 region has 13 residues. Germline CDR1 SNHLY, CDR2 FYNNEI.